The 3 T cell receptor beta chains given below trace back to one sample, sequenced in a study of blood T cell repertoires in COVID-19. The method was immunoSEQ multiplex PCR; TCRdb's version includes in-frame clones alone and lacks a portion of them. Of about 18,000 clones listed, 70% to 90% are singletons. The sample was peripheral blood. The receptors shown here come from a man aged 40-50 years with active COVID-19.

This clone has a single count. The chain links TRBV5-1 to TRBJ2-1; possibly TRBD2 for D (6 bases). V was shortened by 0 bases and J by 4 bases, with 14 bases between the two germline ends. The CDR3 contains 16 residues. Germline V CDR1 and CDR2: SGHRS, YFSETQ. DNA for the CDR3: TGCGCCAGCAGCTTGGATGCGCGGGGCCGTTACAATGAGCAGTTCTTC. This codes for CASSLDARGRYNEQFF.

The rearrangement links TRBV5-5 to TRBJ2-7; 9 nucleotides line up with TRBD1. Germline CDR1 is SGHKS and CDR2 is YYEKEE (reference sequence). The CDR3 length is 18 residues. With V trimmed by 0 bases and J by 2 bases, 12 bases remained unmatched. Written as DNA, the CDR3 is TGTGCCAGCAGCTTGGGTCCCGGGACAGGGAAGGCGGCCTACGAGCAGTACTTC. Translating it yields CASSLGPGTGKAAYEQYF.

V is TRBV12-3 or TRBV12-4 and J is TRBJ2-1; D unresolved. CDR3 size: 12 residues. V was cut by 3 bases and J by 4 bases, with 4 bases left in between. The CDR3 coding sequence is TGTGCCAGCAGTTTGAGGTACAATGAGCAGTTCTTC. Translating gives CASSLRYNEQFF.